These T cell receptor beta chains were read from a single sample in a study of T cells in Graves' hyperthyroidism and ophthalmopathy. TCRdb reprocessed the multiplex PCR reads via MiXCR and lists one record per CDR3 protein. Among 200,000 to 250,000 distinct CDR3 sequences listed, 17% were seen once. The material sequenced was blood. These receptors originate from a man aged 50-59 years with Graves' hyperthyroidism. Each CDR3 is given with its conserved first and last residue. Each record gives: clone size, V gene, D gene, J gene, CDR3 DNA, CDR3 protein. The D gene is left open where the match is weak. Part of the rows lack a size; the others show once, few, many or a class for expanded clones.

few,TRBV6-1,TRBD2,TRBJ2-2,TGTGCCAGCAGTGAGGGACTAGCGTCCGGGGAGCTGTTTTTT,CASSEGLASGELFF
many,TRBV29-1,TRBD2,TRBJ2-1,TGCAGCGTTGAAGAACCCTGGACTAGCGGCTCGAGTCCTTACAATGAGCAGTTCTTC,CSVEEPWTSGSSPYNEQFF
few,TRBV6-5,TRBD2,TRBJ2-3,TGTGCCAGCAGTTACACGCGACTAGCGGGAATAAGCACAGATACGCAGTATTTT,CASSYTRLAGISTDTQYF
few,TRBV18,.,TRBJ2-2,TGTGCCAGCTCACCAAGCACAGGTCCCACCGGGGAGCTGTTTTTT,CASSPSTGPTGELFF
many,TRBV20-1,TRBD1,TRBJ2-7,TGCAGTGCTCCCGGACAGGGGCGCCACGAGCAGTACTTC,CSAPGQGRHEQYF
.,TRBV20-1,.,TRBJ2-6,TGCAGTGCAGGGGCGGACAGCCCATCTGGGGCCAACGTCCTGACTTTC,CSAGADSPSGANVLTF
.,TRBV11-2,TRBD1,TRBJ1-1,TGTGCCAGCAGTCCAGGGACAGGGATCCCCTTCTTT,CASSPGTGIPFF
many,TRBV7-6,TRBD2,TRBJ2-5,TGTGCCAGCAGCCGAGAGTGGGCGGGAGCCCAAGAGACCCAGTACTTC,CASSREWAGAQETQYF
.,TRBV12-3/TRBV12-4,.,TRBJ1-1,TGTGCCAGCAGCCGTGAGTTATACTCATCATGGGGGGGGAGTGAAGCTTTCTTT,CASSRELYSSWGGSEAFF
many,TRBV11-2,.,TRBJ2-7,TGTGCCAGCAGCTTGATAATGGTACAGGGCTACGAGCAGTACTTC,CASSLIMVQGYEQYF
few,TRBV12-3/TRBV12-4,.,TRBJ2-5,TGTGCCAGCAGTTACAGGTACCAAGAGACCCAGTACTTC,CASSYRYQETQYF
many,TRBV6-2/TRBV6-3,.,TRBJ2-7,TGTGCCAGCAGGAGACCGGGACAACTTTACGAGCAGTACTTC,CASRRPGQLYEQYF
.,TRBV9,.,TRBJ2-6,TGTGCCAGCAGCGTAGGTATACACCGCTCTGGGGCCAACGTCCTGACTTTC,CASSVGIHRSGANVLTF
many,TRBV20-1,TRBD2,TRBJ2-3,TGCAGTGCTAGAGATTACCGGGAGGAGGTAGATACGCAGTATTTT,CSARDYREEVDTQYF
.,TRBV13,.,TRBJ1-1,TGTGCCAGCAGCTTAGGATTCGCGGGGCCTGAAGCTTTCTTT,CASSLGFAGPEAFF
many,TRBV5-1,TRBD2,TRBJ2-3,TGCGCCAGCAGCCCGACAACTAGCGGGAGCACAGATACGCAGTATTTT,CASSPTTSGSTDTQYF
few,TRBV7-9,.,TRBJ1-6,TGTGCCAGCAGCTTAGAGGGAGGCAATTCACCCCTCCACTTT,CASSLEGGNSPLHF
few,TRBV27,TRBD2,TRBJ2-7,TGTGCCAGCGCCAGTGGCGGGAGAATTTACGAGCAGTACTTC,CASASGGRIYEQYF
many,TRBV6-2/TRBV6-3,TRBD1,TRBJ1-2,TGTGCCAGCAGGCGACCGGGACAGACATATGGCTACACCTTC,CASRRPGQTYGYTF
many,TRBV30,.,TRBJ1-2,TGTGCCTGGATCTCCGGGGAAACCTATGGCTACACCTTC,CAWISGETYGYTF
many,TRBV4-1,.,TRBJ1-5,TGCGCCAGCAGCCAAGCCCTCGACAGCAATCAGCCCCAGCATTTT,CASSQALDSNQPQHF
.,TRBV7-2,.,TRBJ2-5,TGTGCCAGCAGCCGCAGGCAGACCCAGTACTTC,CASSRRQTQYF
few,TRBV10-3,.,TRBJ2-5,TGTGCCATCAGTGAGACCAGGGGCGGGTACGGGACCCAGTACTTC,CAISETRGGYGTQYF
.,TRBV7-6,.,TRBJ1-6,TGTGCCAGCAGCTTAGGGAGCTCTGGGGGATCACCCCTCCACTTT,CASSLGSSGGSPLHF
many,TRBV12-3/TRBV12-4,.,TRBJ1-5,TGTGCCAGCAGTCCGTCTCTAGGGCCCCAGCATTTT,CASSPSLGPQHF
few,TRBV29-1,.,TRBJ1-2,TGCAGCGTTGAAGGGACGTCCGTGGCAGGCTACACCTTC,CSVEGTSVAGYTF
many,TRBV11-2,.,TRBJ2-2,TGTGCCAGCAGCGACTGGGGGTTAAAGAACACCGGGGAGCTGTTTTTT,CASSDWGLKNTGELFF
few,TRBV7-3,.,TRBJ1-1,TGTGCCAGCAGCTTAACGTTTGGGACTGAAGCTTTCTTT,CASSLTFGTEAFF
.,TRBV4-1,TRBD1,TRBJ1-2,TGCGCCAGCAGCCAAATCATAGGGCAGGGGGTGGATGGCTACACCTTC,CASSQIIGQGVDGYTF
.,TRBV9,.,TRBJ2-1,TGTGCCAGCAGCGTAGATACGTTTTTTGAGCAGTTCTTC,CASSVDTFFEQFF
many,TRBV2,TRBD1,TRBJ1-4,TGTGCCAGCAGTGATTCAGGGGGAAATGAAAAACTGTTTTTT,CASSDSGGNEKLFF
many,TRBV28,TRBD2,TRBJ2-7,TGTGCCAGCAGTCGCCCGGGACTAGCGGCTTACGAGCAGTACTTC,CASSRPGLAAYEQYF
many,TRBV12-3/TRBV12-4,TRBD2,TRBJ2-7,TGTGCCAGCAGTTCTCAGCGGGAGTGGCCCTACGAGCAGTACTTC,CASSSQREWPYEQYF
many,TRBV18,.,TRBJ2-3,TGTGCCAGCTCACCAAACCCCACACGCGGTGGAGATACGCAGTATTTT,CASSPNPTRGGDTQYF
.,TRBV27,.,TRBJ2-2,TGTGCCAGCAGTTTAATGAGGCAGAACACCGGGGAGCTGTTTTTT,CASSLMRQNTGELFF
many,TRBV7-2,.,TRBJ2-1,TGTGCCAGCAGCTCAAACTCCTACAATGAGCAGTTCTTC,CASSSNSYNEQFF
.,TRBV19,.,TRBJ1-5,TGTGCCAGTAGTTCTATTCGGAGTGATCAGCCCCAGCATTTT,CASSSIRSDQPQHF
.,TRBV7-3,TRBD2,TRBJ2-3,TGTGCCAGCAGTATCGGACTAGCGGGAGATCGGTATTTT,CASSIGLAGDRYF
many,TRBV6-6,TRBD1,TRBJ2-7,TGTGCCAGCAGTTACCGACAGGGTGCGGACGAGCAGTACTTC,CASSYRQGADEQYF
.,TRBV6-2/TRBV6-3,TRBD1,TRBJ2-1,TGTGCCAGCAGGAGGACAGGAAGGTTCAATGAGCAGTTCTTC,CASRRTGRFNEQFF
many,TRBV7-8,TRBD2,TRBJ2-3,TGTGCCAGCAGACAAACTAGCGGGTCAGTAGATACGCAGTATTTT,CASRQTSGSVDTQYF
.,TRBV20-1,TRBD2,TRBJ2-7,TGCAGTGCTAGACTTGACACTAGCGGGATCCGCGAGCAGTACTTC,CSARLDTSGIREQYF
many,TRBV30,.,TRBJ2-7,TGTGCCTGGAGTGTGGGTGGATTCTACGAGCAGTACTTC,CAWSVGGFYEQYF
many,TRBV12-3/TRBV12-4,TRBD2,TRBJ2-7,TGTGCCAGCAGTTTCACTAGCGGGAGTTCCGAGCAGTACTTC,CASSFTSGSSEQYF
many,TRBV11-3,.,TRBJ2-1,TGTGCCAGCAGCTTAGCCGAGGGATCACACAATGAGCAGTTCTTC,CASSLAEGSHNEQFF
many,TRBV7-3,.,TRBJ2-7,TGTGCCAGCAGCTTAGGGCCCTTTCCCTCCTACGAGCAGTACTTC,CASSLGPFPSYEQYF